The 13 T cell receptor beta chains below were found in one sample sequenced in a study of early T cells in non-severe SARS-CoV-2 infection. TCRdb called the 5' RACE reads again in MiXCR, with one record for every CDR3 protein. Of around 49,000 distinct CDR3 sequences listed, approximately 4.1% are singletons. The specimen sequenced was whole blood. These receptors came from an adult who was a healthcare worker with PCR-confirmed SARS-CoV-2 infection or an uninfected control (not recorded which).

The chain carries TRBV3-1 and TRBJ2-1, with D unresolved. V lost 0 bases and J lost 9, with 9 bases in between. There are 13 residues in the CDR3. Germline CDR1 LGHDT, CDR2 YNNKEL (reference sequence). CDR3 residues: CASSQELETEQFF. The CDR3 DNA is TGTGCCAGCAGCCAAGAACTGGAAACTGAGCAGTTCTTC.

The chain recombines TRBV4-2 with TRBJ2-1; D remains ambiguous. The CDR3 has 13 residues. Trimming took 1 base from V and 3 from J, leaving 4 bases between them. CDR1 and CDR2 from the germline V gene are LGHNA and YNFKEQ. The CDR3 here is CASSQGSYNEQFF. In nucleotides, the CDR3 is TGTGCCAGCAGCCAAGGTAGCTACAATGAGCAGTTCTTC.

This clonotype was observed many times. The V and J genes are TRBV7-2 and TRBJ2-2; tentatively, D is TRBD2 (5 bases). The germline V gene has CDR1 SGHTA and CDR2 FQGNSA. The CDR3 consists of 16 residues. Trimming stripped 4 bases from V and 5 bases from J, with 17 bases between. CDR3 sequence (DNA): TGTGCCAGCAGCTCCCGGGTCCTAACGGGAACCGGGGAGCTGTTTTTT. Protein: CASSSRVLTGTGELFF.

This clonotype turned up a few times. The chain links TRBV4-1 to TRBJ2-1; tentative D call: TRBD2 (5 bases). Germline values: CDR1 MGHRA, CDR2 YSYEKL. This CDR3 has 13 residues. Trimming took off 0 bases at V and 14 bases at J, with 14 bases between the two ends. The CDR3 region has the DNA TGCGCCAGCAGCCAAGAGAAGGCAGACTACGAGTTCTTC. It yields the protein CASSQEKADYEFF.

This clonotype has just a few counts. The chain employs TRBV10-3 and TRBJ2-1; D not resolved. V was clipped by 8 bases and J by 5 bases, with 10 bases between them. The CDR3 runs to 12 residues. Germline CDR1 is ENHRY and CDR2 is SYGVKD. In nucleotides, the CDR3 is TGTGCCATCCGCCGGGTTGACAATGAGCAGTTCTTC. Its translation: CAIRRVDNEQFF.

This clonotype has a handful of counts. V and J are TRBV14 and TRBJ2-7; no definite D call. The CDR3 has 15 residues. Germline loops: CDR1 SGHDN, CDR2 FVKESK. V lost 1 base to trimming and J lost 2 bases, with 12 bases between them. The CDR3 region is CASSQGISRTYEQYF. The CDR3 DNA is TGTGCCAGCAGCCAAGGCATCAGTAGAACCTACGAGCAGTACTTC.

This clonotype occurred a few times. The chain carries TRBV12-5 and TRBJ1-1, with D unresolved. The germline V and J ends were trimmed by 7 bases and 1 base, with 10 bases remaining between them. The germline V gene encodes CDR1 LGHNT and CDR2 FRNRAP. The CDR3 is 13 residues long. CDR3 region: CASEESGNTEAFF. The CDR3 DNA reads TGTGCTAGTGAGGAATCGGGGAACACTGAAGCTTTCTTT.

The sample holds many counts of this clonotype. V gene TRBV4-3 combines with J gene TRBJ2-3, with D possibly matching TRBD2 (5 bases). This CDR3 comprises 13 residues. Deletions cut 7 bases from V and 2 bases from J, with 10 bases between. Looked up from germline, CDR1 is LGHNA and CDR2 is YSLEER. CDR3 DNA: TGCGCCAGCAAAAGGCGGGTCACAGATACGCAGTATTTT. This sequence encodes CASKRRVTDTQYF.

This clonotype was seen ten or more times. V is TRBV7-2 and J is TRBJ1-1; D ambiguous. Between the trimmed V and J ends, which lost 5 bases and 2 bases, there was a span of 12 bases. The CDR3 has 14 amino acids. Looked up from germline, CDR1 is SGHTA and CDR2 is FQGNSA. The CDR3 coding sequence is TGTGCCAGCAGCCTACGGACGGGAAACACTGAAGCTTTCTTT. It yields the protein CASSLRTGNTEAFF. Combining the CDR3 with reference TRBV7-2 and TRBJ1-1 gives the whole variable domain GAGVSQSPSNKVTEKGKDVELRCDPISGHTALYWYRQSLGQGLEFLIYFQGNSAPDKSGLPSDRFSAERTGGSVSTLTIQRTQQEDSAVYLCASSLRTGNTEAFFGQGTRLTVV.

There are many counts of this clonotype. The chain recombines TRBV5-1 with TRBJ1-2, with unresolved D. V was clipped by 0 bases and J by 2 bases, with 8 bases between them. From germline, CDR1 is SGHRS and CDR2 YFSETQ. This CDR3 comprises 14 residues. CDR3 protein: CASSLDRQNYGYTF. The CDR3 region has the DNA TGCGCCAGCAGCTTGGATCGGCAGAACTATGGCTACACCTTC.

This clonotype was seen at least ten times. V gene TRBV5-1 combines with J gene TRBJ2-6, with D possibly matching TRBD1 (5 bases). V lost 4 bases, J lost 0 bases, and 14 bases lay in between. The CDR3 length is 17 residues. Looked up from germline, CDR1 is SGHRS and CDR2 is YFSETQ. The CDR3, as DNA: TGCGCCAGCAGCCCCGAGGCTAGGGGCTCTGGGGCCAACGTCCTGACTTTC. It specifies CASSPEARGSGANVLTF.

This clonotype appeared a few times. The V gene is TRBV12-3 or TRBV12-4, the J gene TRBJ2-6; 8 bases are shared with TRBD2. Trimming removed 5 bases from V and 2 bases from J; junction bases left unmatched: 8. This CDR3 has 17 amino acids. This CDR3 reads CASSPGLVGPGANVLTF. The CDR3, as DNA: TGTGCCAGCAGTCCGGGACTAGTAGGACCTGGGGCCAACGTCCTGACTTTC.

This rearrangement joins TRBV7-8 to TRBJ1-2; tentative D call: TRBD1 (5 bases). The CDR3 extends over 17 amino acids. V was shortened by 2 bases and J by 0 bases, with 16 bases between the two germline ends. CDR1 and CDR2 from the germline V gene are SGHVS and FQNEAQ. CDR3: CASSLRVAQDSNYGYTF. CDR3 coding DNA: TGTGCCAGCAGCTTAAGGGTGGCACAGGATTCTAACTATGGCTACACCTTC.